This is a list of T cell receptor beta chains from one sample in a study of metastatic and nonmetastatic thyroid tumors. MiXCR reprocessed the PCR reads for TCRdb. Of around 45,000 clones listed, roughly 4% are singletons. The sequenced sample consisted of blood. The receptors stem from a female donor with papillary thyroid cancer or a benign thyroid nodule (not recorded which). Some clones in this sample may be carry-over from other donors' samples. The CDR3 runs from the conserved cysteine through the conserved F or W.

CDR3 length | V gene | CDR3 protein
12 | TRBV28 | CASSTGGQPQHF
15 | TRBV28 | CASTPWGSTNEKLFF
17 | TRBV12-3/TRBV12-4 | CASSSDKYVPGADVLTF
14 | TRBV2 | CASSSETGEQPQHF
11 | TRBV14 | CASSQAVTQYF
14 | TRBV10-1 | CASSEDRFTDTQYF
17 | TRBV3-1 | CASSTRLAGGSTDTQYF
15 | TRBV19 | CASSSGSTKIYEQYF
15 | TRBV6-1 | CASRSGWLKDEKLFF
14 | TRBV6-1 | CASSGGLAGYEQYF
14 | TRBV27 | CASRGEIVTDTQYF
17 | TRBV24-1 | CATSVMRGTGGTDTQYF
14 | TRBV12-3/TRBV12-4 | CASSFTGREYEQYF
13 | TRBV6-9 | CASSYSGRGTQYF
16 | TRBV3-1 | CASRKRQGAHNSPLHF
16 | TRBV20-1 | CSARDLVAGDTGELFF
15 | TRBV7-2 | CASNLAGGTLYGYTF
15 | TRBV19 | CASNPAGTGSQPQHF
19 | TRBV25-1 | CASSEDFKRSGRQSYEQYF
14 | TRBV20-1 | CSARVVKGWNEQFF
13 | TRBV19 | CASKSGPYNEQFF
12 | TRBV6-5 | CATSYLGAEQYF
15 | TRBV12-3/TRBV12-4 | CASSEAGSTYNEQFF
15 | TRBV6-5 | CASSYRQGSRTEAFF
17 | TRBV12-3/TRBV12-4 | CASSQQLTGDLYGGYTF
14 | TRBV7-9 | CASSLGGGADTQYF
15 | TRBV6-5 | CASSYLGQESYEQYF
13 | TRBV6-1 | CASSAFSGNTIYF
15 | TRBV2 | CASSERLLGGYEQYF
12 | TRBV4-1 | CASGDGTHEQYF
15 | TRBV6-2/TRBV6-3 | CASSYDRGQFSEQFF
19 | TRBV12-3/TRBV12-4 | CASSLYGTGVTSGANVLTF
16 | TRBV27 | CASSAGPPSGYNEQFF
15 | TRBV11-2 | CASSLSPSRGNEQFF
13 | TRBV19 | CASRPPVTGELFF
14 | TRBV6-5 | CASSYGWGQGELFF
18 | TRBV20-1 | CSARDREGNWDRGEKLFF
15 | TRBV19 | CASSIWGNSNQPQHF
13 | TRBV30 | CSRHKDNSYEQYF
13 | TRBV2 | CASTWGDTDTQYF
18 | TRBV6-1 | CASSPHGQGAPRVHGYTF
17 | TRBV28 | CASSLPPGTGHNQPQHF
16 | TRBV27 | CASSASQGILSYGYTF
14 | TRBV20-1 | CSARSGRREYEQYF